The 19 T cell receptor beta chains listed next were all sequenced from one sample in a study of T cell responses to AZD1222 COVID-19 vaccine. The data were produced by immunoSEQ multiplex PCR, yet TCRdb's version contains in-frame clones alone and is incomplete. Of 100,000 or so clones listed, about 82% are singletons. Here the sequenced sample was peripheral blood, taken on day 0 of AZD1222 vaccination. These receptors all come from an adult in good health.

The J gene is TRBJ2-5, the V gene TRBV5-6; D is uncertain. Germline V gene sequence: CDR1 SGHDT, CDR2 YYEEEE. The V and J ends lost 1 base and 4 bases respectively, with 14 bases between them. This CDR3 has 15 residues. CDR3 DNA: TGTGCCAGCAGCTTGTCGTGGGCTGGCGGAGAGACCCAGTACTTC. It encodes CASSLSWAGGETQYF.

The chain carries TRBV5-6 and TRBJ1-6, with 8 bases fitting TRBD1. The CDR3 spans 17 residues. V lost 2 bases, J lost 5 bases, and 9 bases stayed unmatched. CDR1 SGHDT and CDR2 YYEEEE come from the germline V gene. CDR3 coding DNA: TGTGCCAGCAGCTTTAGGCAGGGGGCTACTAATAATTCACCCCTCCACTTT. Translation: CASSFRQGATNNSPLHF.

V usage is TRBV7-3 and J usage is TRBJ2-3, with D uncertain. Trimming pared 3 bases from V and 6 bases from J, leaving 10 bases between. Germline-derived CDR1 and CDR2 are SGHTA and FQGTGA. The CDR3 length is 13 residues. Here the CDR3 DNA reads TGTGCCAGCAGCTTTCTAGTTTCTGATACGCAGTATTTT. Protein sequence: CASSFLVSDTQYF.

The J gene is TRBJ1-5, the V gene TRBV7-2; 11 nucleotides align to TRBD1. Germline V gene lookup returns CDR1 SGHTA and CDR2 FQGNSA. With V trimmed by 4 bases and J by 4 bases, 6 bases remained unmatched. This CDR3 spans 16 amino acids. CDR3 residues: CASSSGDRGGNQPQHF. The CDR3 DNA is TGTGCCAGCAGCTCGGGGGACAGGGGGGGAAATCAGCCCCAGCATTTT. The full variable domain, with the rest looked up from reference TRBV7-2 and TRBJ1-5, is GAGVSQSPSNKVTEKGKDVELRCDPISGHTALYWYRQSLGQGLEFLIYFQGNSAPDKSGLPSDRFSAERTGGSVSTLTIQRTQQEDSAVYLCASSSGDRGGNQPQHFGDGTRLSIL.

The rearrangement uses TRBV30 and TRBJ2-7; 9 bases line up with TRBD1. After removal of 2 bases from V and 3 bases from J, the junction contained 5 bases not matched to a gene. The germline V gene encodes CDR1 GTSNPN and CDR2 SVGIG (reference sequence). The CDR3 runs to 14 residues. As DNA, the CDR3 is TGTGCCTGGAGTACCGGGACAGGGTTCTACGAGCAGTACTTC. This gives the protein CAWSTGTGFYEQYF.

This clone was detected only a few times. The chain has TRBV6-5 and TRBJ2-3, with 8 bases identical to TRBD2. CDR1 MNHEY and CDR2 SVGAGI come from the germline V gene. With 9 bases clipped from V and 4 bases from J, the junction kept 9 bases outside the gene matches. The CDR3 loop spans 14 amino acids. CDR3 residues: CASQDRGGPDTQYF. For the CDR3, the DNA is TGTGCCAGTCAGGACCGGGGGGGCCCAGATACGCAGTATTTT.

In its sample, this clone was seen once. This chain joins TRBV19 and TRBJ1-1, with D possibly matching TRBD1 (5 bases). The germline CDR1 and CDR2 sequences are LNHDA and SQIVND (reference sequence). V lost 5 bases and J 1 base, leaving 8 bases between the germline ends. The CDR3 sequence is 13 residues long. The CDR3 spells CASSDDRNTEAFF. The CDR3 nucleotides read TGTGCCAGTAGTGATGACAGGAACACTGAAGCTTTCTTT.

V usage is TRBV30 and J usage is TRBJ1-2, with TRBD1 identical over 8 bases. J was trimmed by 7 bases and V by 2 bases; bases with no gene match: 15. This CDR3 region has 16 residues. Per the germline V gene, CDR1 is GTSNPN and CDR2 is SVGIG (reference sequence). The CDR3 loop is CAWSHLQGGKSSGYTF. The CDR3 bases are TGTGCCTGGAGTCACCTACAGGGGGGGAAATCGAGTGGCTACACCTTC.

J is TRBJ1-3 and V is TRBV5-6; D remains ambiguous. V lost 0 bases and J 3 bases, leaving 4 bases between the germline ends. The CDR3 runs to 13 residues. In germline, CDR1 is SGHDT, CDR2 YYEEEE. CDR3 sequence (DNA): TGTGCCAGCAGCTTGGGGGGTGGAAACACCATATATTTT. Protein product: CASSLGGGNTIYF.

The chain carries TRBV5-4 and TRBJ2-5; D is possibly TRBD2 (5 bases). The CDR3 length is 15 residues. V lost 0 bases to trimming and J lost 1 base, with 10 bases between them. The V gene's germline CDR1 is SGHNT and CDR2 YYREEE (reference sequence). The CDR3 region is CASSLDQRFQETQYF. In DNA form, the CDR3 reads TGTGCCAGCAGCTTGGATCAGCGGTTCCAAGAGACCCAGTACTTC.

The chain links TRBV6-6 to TRBJ2-3; D is unresolved. The CDR3 consists of 15 residues. Germline V gene lookup returns CDR1 MNHNY and CDR2 SVGAGI (reference sequence). V lost 2 bases to trimming and J lost 6 bases, with 15 bases between them. Here the CDR3 reads CASSYGHSSLDTQYF. CDR3 nucleotide sequence: TGTGCCAGCAGTTACGGGCACTCCAGCCTGGATACGCAGTATTTT.

The chain joins TRBV30 to TRBJ2-7, with 9 bases matching TRBD1. The CDR3 has 15 residues. CDR1 and CDR2 from the germline V gene are GTSNPN and SVGIG (reference sequence). V was pared by 4 bases and J by 2 bases, with 9 bases of the junction left unmatched. For the CDR3, the DNA is TGTGCCTGGAACCCAGGACAGGGGCGCCCCTACGAGCAGTACTTC. This codes for CAWNPGQGRPYEQYF.

The chain combines TRBV12-3 or TRBV12-4 with TRBJ2-7; D remains unclear. The CDR3 covers 11 residues. Trimming cost V 4 bases and J 5 bases, with 6 bases left between them. DNA of the CDR3: TGTGCCAGCAGTTGGAGTCACGAGCAGTACTTC. Residues: CASSWSHEQYF.

This clone was counted a single time. The V call is TRBV4-1, the J call TRBJ2-7, with TRBD2 identical over 10 bases. J lost 6 bases, V lost 0 bases, and 5 bases had no gene match. The germline gives CDR1 MGHRA, CDR2 YSYEKL. CDR3 length: 15 amino acids. The CDR3 DNA follows: TGCGCCAGCAGCCAAGATTGGGGACTAGCGACCGAGCAGTACTTC. It is translated as CASSQDWGLATEQYF.

This clone was counted between two and nine times. The chain carries TRBV6-4 and TRBJ1-5; D ambiguous. This CDR3 is built from 13 residues. With 4 bases removed from V and 0 bases from J, the gap between germline ends came to 4 bases. Germline V gene lookup returns CDR1 MRHNA and CDR2 SNTAGT. The CDR3 DNA sequence: TGTGCCAGCAGTGTTAATAGCAATCAGCCCCAGCATTTT. It is translated as CASSVNSNQPQHF.

The V and J genes are TRBV9 and TRBJ2-6; D gene ambiguous. The CDR3 runs 15 residues. V was trimmed by 3 bases and J by 2 bases, leaving 9 bases between them. Germline-derived CDR1 and CDR2 are SGDLS and YYNGEE. CDR3 bases: TGTGCCAGCAGCGGAGTGGCGACTGGGGCCAACGTCCTGACTTTC. It encodes CASSGVATGANVLTF. Drawing the rest from reference TRBV9 and TRBJ2-6, the complete variable domain is DSGVTQTPKHLITATGQRVTLRCSPRSGDLSVYWYQQSLDQGLQFLIQYYNGEERAKGNILERFSAQQFPDLHSELNLSSLELGDSALYFCASSGVATGANVLTFGAGSRLTVL.

The V call is TRBV19, the J call TRBJ1-4; tentative D call: TRBD1 (5 bases). Per the germline V gene, CDR1 is LNHDA and CDR2 is SQIVND (reference sequence). Trimming stripped 10 bases from V and 5 bases from J, with 20 bases between. CDR3 size: 15 residues. The chain's CDR3 is CATKTVFGGNEKLFF. Written as DNA, the CDR3 is TGTGCCACTAAAACCGTTTTTGGGGGAAATGAAAAACTGTTTTTT.

The chain uses TRBV11-1 and TRBJ2-3, with 7 nucleotides matching TRBD2. V dropped 6 bases and J dropped 3; count of bases not matched to a gene: 12. The CDR3 sequence is 16 residues long. Germline values: CDR1 SGHAT, CDR2 FQDESV (reference sequence). DNA for the CDR3: TGTGCCAGCAGAGTCCCCTCGGGGCGGGAGACAGATACGCAGTATTTT. Amino acids: CASRVPSGRETDTQYF. Complete variable domain (other parts from reference TRBV11-1 and TRBJ2-3): EAEVAQSPRYKITEKSQAVAFWCDPISGHATLYWYRQILGQGPELLVQFQDESVVDDSQLPKDRFSAERLKGVDSTLKIQPAELGDSAMYLCASRVPSGRETDTQYFGPGTRLTVL.

The V call is TRBV7-2, the J call TRBJ1-2; 7 bases map to TRBD1. This CDR3 is built from 14 residues. Germline CDR1 and CDR2: SGHTA and FQGNSA. With V trimmed by 5 bases and J by 5 bases, 8 bases remained unmatched. CDR3 sequence reads: CASSPQTGQYGYTF. The CDR3 region has the DNA TGTGCCAGCAGCCCACAGACAGGGCAATATGGCTACACCTTC.